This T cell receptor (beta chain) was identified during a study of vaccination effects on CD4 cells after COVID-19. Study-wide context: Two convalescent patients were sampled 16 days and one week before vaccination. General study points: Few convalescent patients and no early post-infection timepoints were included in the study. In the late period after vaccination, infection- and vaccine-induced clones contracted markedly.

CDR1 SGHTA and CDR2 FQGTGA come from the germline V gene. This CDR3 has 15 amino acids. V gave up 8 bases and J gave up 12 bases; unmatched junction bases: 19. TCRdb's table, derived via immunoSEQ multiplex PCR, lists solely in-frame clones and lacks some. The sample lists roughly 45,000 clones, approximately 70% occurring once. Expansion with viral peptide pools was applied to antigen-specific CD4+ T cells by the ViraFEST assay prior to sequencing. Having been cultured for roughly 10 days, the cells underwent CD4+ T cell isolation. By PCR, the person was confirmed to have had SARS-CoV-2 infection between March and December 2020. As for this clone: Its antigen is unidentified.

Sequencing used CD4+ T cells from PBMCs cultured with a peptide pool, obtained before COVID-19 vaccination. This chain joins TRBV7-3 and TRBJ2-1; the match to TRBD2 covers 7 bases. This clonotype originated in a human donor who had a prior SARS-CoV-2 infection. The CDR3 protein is CASQARGGMGQRQFF. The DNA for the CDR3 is TGTGCCAGCCAAGCTAGGGGAGGGATGGGGCAACGGCAGTTCTTC.